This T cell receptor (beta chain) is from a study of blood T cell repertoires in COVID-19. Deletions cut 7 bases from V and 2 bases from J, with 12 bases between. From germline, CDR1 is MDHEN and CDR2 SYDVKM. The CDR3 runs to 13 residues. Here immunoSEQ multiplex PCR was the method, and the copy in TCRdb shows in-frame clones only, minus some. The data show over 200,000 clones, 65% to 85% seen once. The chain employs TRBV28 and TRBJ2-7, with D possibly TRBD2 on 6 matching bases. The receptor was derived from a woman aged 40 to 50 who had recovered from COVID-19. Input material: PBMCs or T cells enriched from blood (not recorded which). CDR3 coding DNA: TGTGCCAGCAATCACGCGGGACCCTACGAGCAGTACTTC. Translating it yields CASNHAGPYEQYF.